The clone carrying this T cell receptor beta chain was counted a few times. Trimming left V 1 base short and J 4 bases short, with 7 bases between. The CDR3 length is 13 residues. The germline CDR1 and CDR2 sequences are SEHNR and FQNEAQ (reference sequence). Unique molecular identifiers tagged individual cDNA molecules. A single record per CDR3 protein comes from TCRdb applying MiXCR to the 5' RACE reads. The table includes some 110,000 distinct CDR3 sequences, under 15% detected once. The data were obtained in a study of early T cells in non-severe SARS-CoV-2 infection. This TCR came from an adult who was a healthcare worker with PCR-confirmed SARS-CoV-2 infection or an uninfected control (not recorded which). The specimen sequenced was whole blood. The chain recombines TRBV7-9 with TRBJ1-2; no clear D. The CDR3 sequence is CASSLDQSYGYTF. CDR3 nucleotide sequence: TGTGCCAGCAGCTTAGATCAGAGCTATGGCTACACCTTC. The whole variable domain, filled in from reference TRBV7-9 and TRBJ1-2, reads DTGVSQNPRHKITKRGQNVTFRCDPISEHNRLYWYRQTLGQGPEFLTYFQNEAQLEKSRLLSDRFSAERPKGSFSTLEIQRTEQGDSAMYLCASSLDQSYGYTFGSGTRLTVV.